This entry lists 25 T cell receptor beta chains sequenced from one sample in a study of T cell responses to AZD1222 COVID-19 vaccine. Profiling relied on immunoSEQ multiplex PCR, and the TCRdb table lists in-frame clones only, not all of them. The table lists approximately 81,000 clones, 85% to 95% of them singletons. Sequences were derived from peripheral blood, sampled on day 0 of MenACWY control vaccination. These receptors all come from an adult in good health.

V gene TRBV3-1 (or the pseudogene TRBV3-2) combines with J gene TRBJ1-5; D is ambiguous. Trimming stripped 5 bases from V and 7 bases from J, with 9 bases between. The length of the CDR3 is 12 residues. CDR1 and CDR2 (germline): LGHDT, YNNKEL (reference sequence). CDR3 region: CASSFGEQPQHF. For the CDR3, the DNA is TGTGCCAGCAGCTTCGGGGAACAGCCCCAGCATTTT.

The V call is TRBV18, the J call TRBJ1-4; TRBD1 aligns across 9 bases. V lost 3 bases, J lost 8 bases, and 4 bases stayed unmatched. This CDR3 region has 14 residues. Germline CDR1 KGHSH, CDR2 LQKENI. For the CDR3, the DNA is TGTGCCAGCTCACCGGGACAGGGTCGGGAAAAACTGTTTTTT. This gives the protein CASSPGQGREKLFF. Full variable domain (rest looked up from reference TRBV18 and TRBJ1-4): NAGVMQNPRHLVRRRGQEARLRCSPMKGHSHVYWYRQLPEEGLKFMVYLQKENIIDESGMPKERFSAEFPKEGPSILRIQQVVRGDSAAYFCASSPGQGREKLFFGSGTQLSVL.

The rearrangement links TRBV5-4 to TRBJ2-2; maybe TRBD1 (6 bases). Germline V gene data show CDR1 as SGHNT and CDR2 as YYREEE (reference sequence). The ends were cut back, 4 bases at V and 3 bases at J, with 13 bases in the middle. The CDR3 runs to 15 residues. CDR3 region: CASSLRDTDTGELFF. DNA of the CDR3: TGTGCCAGCAGCCTACGGGACACTGACACCGGGGAGCTGTTTTTT.

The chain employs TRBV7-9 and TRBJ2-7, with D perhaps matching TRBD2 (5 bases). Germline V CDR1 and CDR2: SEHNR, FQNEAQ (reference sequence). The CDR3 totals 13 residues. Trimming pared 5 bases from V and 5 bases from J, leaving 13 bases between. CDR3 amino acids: CASSPSTGDEQYF. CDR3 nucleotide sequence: TGTGCCAGCAGCCCATCCACCGGGGACGAGCAGTACTTC.

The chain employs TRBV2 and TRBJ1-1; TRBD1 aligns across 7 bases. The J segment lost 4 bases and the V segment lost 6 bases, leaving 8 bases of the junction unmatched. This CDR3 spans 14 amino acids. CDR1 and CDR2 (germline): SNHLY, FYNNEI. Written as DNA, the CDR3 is TGTGCCAGCAGACCGACAGGGATGGGCACTGAAGCTTTCTTT. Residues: CASRPTGMGTEAFF.

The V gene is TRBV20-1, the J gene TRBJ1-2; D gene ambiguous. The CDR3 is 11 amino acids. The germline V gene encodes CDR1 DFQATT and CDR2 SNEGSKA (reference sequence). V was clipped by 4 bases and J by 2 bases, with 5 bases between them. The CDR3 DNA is TGCAGTGCTACAGAAAACTATGGCTACACCTTC. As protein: CSATENYGYTF.

CDR3 coding DNA: TGTGCCAGCAAAAGGGGTCTGAATCAGCCCCAGCATTTT. It specifies CASKRGLNQPQHF. The V gene is TRBV2, the J gene TRBJ1-5, with D perhaps matching TRBD1 (5 bases). Germline lookup yields CDR1 SNHLY and CDR2 FYNNEI. This CDR3 comprises 13 residues. V lost 7 bases, J lost 4 bases, and 11 bases lay in between.

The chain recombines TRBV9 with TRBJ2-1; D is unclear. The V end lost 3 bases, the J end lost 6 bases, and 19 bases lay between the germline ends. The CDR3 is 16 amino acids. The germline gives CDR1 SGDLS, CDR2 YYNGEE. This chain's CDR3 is CASSGTHRSLSNEQFF. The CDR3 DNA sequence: TGTGCCAGCAGCGGAACCCACAGATCCTTAAGCAATGAGCAGTTCTTC.

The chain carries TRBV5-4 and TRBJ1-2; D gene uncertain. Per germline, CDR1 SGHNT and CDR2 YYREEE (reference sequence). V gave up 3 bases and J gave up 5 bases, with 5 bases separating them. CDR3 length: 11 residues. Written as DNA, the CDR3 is TGTGCCAGCAGCTCCCTATATGGCTACACCTTC. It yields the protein CASSSLYGYTF.

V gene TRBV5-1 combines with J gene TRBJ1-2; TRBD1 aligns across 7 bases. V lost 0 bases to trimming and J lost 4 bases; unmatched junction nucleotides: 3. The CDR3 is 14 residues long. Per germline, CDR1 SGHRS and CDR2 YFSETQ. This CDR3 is CASSLEGTAYGYTF. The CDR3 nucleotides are TGCGCCAGCAGCTTGGAAGGGACAGCCTATGGCTACACCTTC.

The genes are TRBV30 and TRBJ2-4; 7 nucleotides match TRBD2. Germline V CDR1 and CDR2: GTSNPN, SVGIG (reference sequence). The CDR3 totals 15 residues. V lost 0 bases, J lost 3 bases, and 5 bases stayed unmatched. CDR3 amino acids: CAWSVTGGGKNIQYF. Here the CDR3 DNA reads TGTGCCTGGAGTGTAACTGGCGGGGGCAAAAACATTCAGTACTTC.

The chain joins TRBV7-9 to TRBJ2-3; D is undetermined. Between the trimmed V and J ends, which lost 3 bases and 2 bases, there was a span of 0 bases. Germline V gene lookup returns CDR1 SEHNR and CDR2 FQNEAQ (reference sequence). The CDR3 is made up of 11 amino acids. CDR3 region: CASSFTDTQYF. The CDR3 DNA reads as TGTGCCAGCAGCTTCACAGATACGCAGTATTTT.

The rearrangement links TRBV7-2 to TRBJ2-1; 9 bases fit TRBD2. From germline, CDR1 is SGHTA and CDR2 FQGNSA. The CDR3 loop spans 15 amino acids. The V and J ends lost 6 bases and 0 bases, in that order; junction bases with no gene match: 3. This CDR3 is CASSGSGSSYNEQFF. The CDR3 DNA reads TGTGCCAGCAGTGGTAGCGGGAGCTCCTACAATGAGCAGTTCTTC.

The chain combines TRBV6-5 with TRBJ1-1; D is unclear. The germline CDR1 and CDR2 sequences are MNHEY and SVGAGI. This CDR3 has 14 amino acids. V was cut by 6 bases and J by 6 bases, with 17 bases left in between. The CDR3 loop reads CASSPVVPGSEAFF. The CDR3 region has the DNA TGTGCCAGCAGCCCCGTAGTGCCGGGCTCTGAAGCTTTCTTT.

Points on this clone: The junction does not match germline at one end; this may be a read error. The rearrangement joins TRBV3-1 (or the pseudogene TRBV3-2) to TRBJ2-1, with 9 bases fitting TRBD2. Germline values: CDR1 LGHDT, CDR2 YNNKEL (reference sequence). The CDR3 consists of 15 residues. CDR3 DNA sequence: TGTGCCAGCAGTCCAGCGGGAGGACAAAACAATGCGCAGTTCTTC. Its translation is CASSPAGGQNNAQFF.

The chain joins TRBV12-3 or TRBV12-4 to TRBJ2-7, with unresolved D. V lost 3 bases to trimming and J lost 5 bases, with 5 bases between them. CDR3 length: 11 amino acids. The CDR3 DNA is TGTGCCAGCAGTTTTACCAACGAGCAGTACTTC. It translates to CASSFTNEQYF.

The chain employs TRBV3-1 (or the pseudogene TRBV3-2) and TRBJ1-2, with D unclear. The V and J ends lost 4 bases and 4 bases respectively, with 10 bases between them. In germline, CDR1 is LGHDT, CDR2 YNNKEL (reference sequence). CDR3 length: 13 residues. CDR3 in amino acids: CASSPTDPYGYTF. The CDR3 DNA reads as TGTGCCAGCAGCCCGACTGACCCCTATGGCTACACCTTC.

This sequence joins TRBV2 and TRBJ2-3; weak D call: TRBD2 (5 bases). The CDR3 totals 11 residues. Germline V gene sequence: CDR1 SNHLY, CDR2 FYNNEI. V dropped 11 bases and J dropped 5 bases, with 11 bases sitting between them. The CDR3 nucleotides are TGTGCCGCGGAGGACGTAGATACGCAGTATTTT. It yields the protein CAAEDVDTQYF.

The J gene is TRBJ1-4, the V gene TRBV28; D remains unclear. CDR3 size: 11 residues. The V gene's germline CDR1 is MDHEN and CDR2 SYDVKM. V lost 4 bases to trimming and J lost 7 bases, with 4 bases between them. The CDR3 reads CASSSGEKLFF. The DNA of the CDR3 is TGTGCCAGCAGTTCGGGTGAAAAACTGTTTTTT.

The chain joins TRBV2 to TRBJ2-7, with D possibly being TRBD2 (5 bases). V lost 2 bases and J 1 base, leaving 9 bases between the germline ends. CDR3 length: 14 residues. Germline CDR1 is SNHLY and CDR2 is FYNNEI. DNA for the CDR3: TGTGCCAGCAGTGAACTGGAGGATTCCTACGAGCAGTACTTC. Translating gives CASSELEDSYEQYF. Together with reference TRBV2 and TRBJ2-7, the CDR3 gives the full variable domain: EPEVTQTPSHQVTQMGQEVILRCVPISNHLYFYWYRQILGQKVEFLVSFYNNEISEKSEIFDDQFSVERPDGSNFTLKIRSTKLEDSAMYFCASSELEDSYEQYFGPGTRLTVT.

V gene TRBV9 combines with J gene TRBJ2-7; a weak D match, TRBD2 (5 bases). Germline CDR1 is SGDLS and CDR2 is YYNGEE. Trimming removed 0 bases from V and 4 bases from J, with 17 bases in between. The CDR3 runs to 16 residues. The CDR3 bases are TGTGCCAGCAGCGTAGATACGGGAACCATTCAGTACGAGCAGTACTTC. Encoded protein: CASSVDTGTIQYEQYF.

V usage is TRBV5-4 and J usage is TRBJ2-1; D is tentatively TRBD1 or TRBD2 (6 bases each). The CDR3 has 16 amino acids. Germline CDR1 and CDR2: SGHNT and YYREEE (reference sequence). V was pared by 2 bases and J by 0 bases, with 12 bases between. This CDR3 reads CASSFGGLGSYNEQFF. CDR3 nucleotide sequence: TGTGCCAGCAGCTTCGGGGGCCTAGGCTCCTACAATGAGCAGTTCTTC.

CDR3: CASSLSDSYEQYF. Here the CDR3 DNA reads TGTGCCAGCAGTTTATCGGACAGTTACGAGCAGTACTTC. The chain is built from TRBV27 and TRBJ2-7; maybe TRBD1 (6 bases). Per the germline V gene, CDR1 is MNHEY and CDR2 is SMNVEV (reference sequence). Trimming took off 0 bases at V and 4 bases at J, with 7 bases between the two ends. CDR3 length: 13 amino acids.

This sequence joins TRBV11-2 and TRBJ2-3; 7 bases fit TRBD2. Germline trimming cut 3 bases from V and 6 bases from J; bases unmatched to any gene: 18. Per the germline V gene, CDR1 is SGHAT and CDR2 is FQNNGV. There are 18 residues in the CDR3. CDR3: CASSFEAAPGGAADTQYF. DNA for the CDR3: TGTGCCAGCAGCTTCGAGGCCGCTCCGGGGGGTGCGGCCGATACGCAGTATTTT. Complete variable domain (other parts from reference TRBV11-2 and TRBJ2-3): EAGVAQSPRYKIIEKRQSVAFWCNPISGHATLYWYQQILGQGPKLLIQFQNNGVVDDSQLPKDRFSAERLKGVDSTLKIQPAKLEDSAVYLCASSFEAAPGGAADTQYFGPGTRLTVL.

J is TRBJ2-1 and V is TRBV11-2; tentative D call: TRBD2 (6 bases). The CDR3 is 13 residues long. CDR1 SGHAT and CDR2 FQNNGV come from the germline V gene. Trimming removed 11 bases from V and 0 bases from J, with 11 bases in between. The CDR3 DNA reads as TGTGCCGCGGGGCTTAGCTCCTACAATGAGCAGTTCTTC. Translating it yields CAAGLSSYNEQFF.